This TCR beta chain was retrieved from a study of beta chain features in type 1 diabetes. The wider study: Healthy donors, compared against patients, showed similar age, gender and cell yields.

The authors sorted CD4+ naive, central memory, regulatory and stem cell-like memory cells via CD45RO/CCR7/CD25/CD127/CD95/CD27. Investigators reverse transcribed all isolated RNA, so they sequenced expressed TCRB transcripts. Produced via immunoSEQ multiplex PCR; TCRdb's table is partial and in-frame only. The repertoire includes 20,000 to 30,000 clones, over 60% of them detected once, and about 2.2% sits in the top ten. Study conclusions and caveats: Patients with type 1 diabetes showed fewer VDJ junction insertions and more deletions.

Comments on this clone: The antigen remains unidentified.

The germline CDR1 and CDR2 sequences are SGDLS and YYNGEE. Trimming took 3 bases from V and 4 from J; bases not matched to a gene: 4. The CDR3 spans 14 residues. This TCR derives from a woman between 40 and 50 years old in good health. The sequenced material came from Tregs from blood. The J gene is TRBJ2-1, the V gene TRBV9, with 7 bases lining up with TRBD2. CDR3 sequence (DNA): TGTGCCAGCAGCGCGACTAGCTCGTACAATGAGCAGTTCTTC. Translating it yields CASSATSSYNEQFF.